These 26 T cell receptor beta chains came from one sample sequenced in a study of CXCR3-negative and CXCR3-positive naive CD8 T cells. Findings and limits, study-wide: CXCR3-positive naive cells carried more hydrophobic TRB CDR3s than CXCR3-negative ones.

Researchers prepared the TRB cDNA libraries using 5' RACE with UMI labels. TCRdb re-analyzed the 5' RACE reads; it lists each CDR3 protein once, without DNA. With 150,000 to 180,000 distinct CDR3 sequences in the sample, the ten largest clones hold about 0.48%. Which antigens these TCRs recognize remains unknown. The source material was naive CXCR3+ CD8+ T cells from blood. Described subset: CD45RO-CCR7+CD27+CD95- naive CD8+ T cells expressing CXCR3 (TNR3+). These TCRs come from a human donor in good health. Some clones in this sample may be carry-over from other donors' samples.

The chain has TRBV10-2 and TRBJ2-7. CDR3 length: 12 amino acids. Per the germline V gene, CDR1 is WSHSY and CDR2 is SAAADI. The CDR3 spells CASSEQNVEQYF.

This chain connects TRBV28 to TRBJ2-7; the D call of TRBD2 rests on TCRdb alone, since no DNA is present to check it. Germline V CDR1 and CDR2: MDHEN, SYDVKM. The CDR3 runs 14 residues. The CDR3 reads CASSFEGSGYEQYF.

The chain has TRBV9 and TRBJ2-6. From germline, CDR1 is SGDLS and CDR2 YYNGEE. There are 14 residues in the CDR3. The CDR3 loop reads CASGSNSGANVLTF.

V gene TRBV4-2 combines with J gene TRBJ2-6; TCRdb's assignment of TRBD2 cannot be checked, as there is no DNA. The CDR3 length is 20 residues. Germline CDR1 is LGHNA and CDR2 is YNFKEQ. CDR3: CASRRQSSGRPSSGANVLTF.

This rearrangement joins TRBV4-1 to TRBJ2-1; the D call from TCRdb, TRBD1, cannot be confirmed without DNA. CDR1 MGHRA and CDR2 YSYEKL come from the germline V gene. CDR3 length equals 15 residues. The CDR3 is CASSHKGTGDNEQFF.

The chain joins TRBV29-1 to TRBJ2-5; absent DNA, TCRdb's TRBD2 call cannot be checked. The CDR3 runs 16 residues. Germline CDR1 and CDR2: SQVTM and ANQGSEA. The CDR3 sequence is CSVEGLAVLEQETQYF.

The chain carries TRBV27 and TRBJ2-7; the D gene TCRdb calls, TRBD1, cannot be checked with no DNA. The CDR3 has 15 residues. Germline V gives CDR1 MNHEY, CDR2 SMNVEV (reference sequence). The CDR3 region is CASSLGATTPYEQYF.

This sequence joins TRBV7-3 and TRBJ1-3. The CDR3 has 14 residues. Germline CDR1 SGHTA, CDR2 FQGTGA. The CDR3 loop is CASSSTESGNTIYF.

The chain couples TRBV30 to TRBJ1-2; TCRdb's D gene call, TRBD1, goes unchecked for lack of DNA. Germline loops: CDR1 GTSNPN, CDR2 SVGIG (reference sequence). The CDR3 is 14 amino acids. CDR3: CAWSGGTGRFGYTF.

V is TRBV29-1 and J is TRBJ1-2; there is no DNA to check the TCRdb D call of TRBD1. The germline V gene has CDR1 SQVTM and CDR2 ANQGSEA. The CDR3 runs 14 residues. CDR3 protein: CSVADGTADYGYTF.

The chain employs TRBV5-4 and TRBJ2-7; TCRdb outputs TRBD2, but without DNA this stays unchecked. Germline CDR1 and CDR2: SGHNT and YYREEE (reference sequence). The CDR3 is 15 residues long. CDR3 in amino acids: CASSQGSGRVNEQYF.

The chain links TRBV28 to TRBJ2-7; there is no DNA to check the TCRdb D call of TRBD1. The germline V gene has CDR1 MDHEN and CDR2 SYDVKM. This CDR3 spans 16 amino acids. The CDR3 region is CASSDLTGKFSYEQYF.

The genes are TRBV28 and TRBJ2-7; without DNA, the TCRdb call of TRBD1 cannot be checked. Germline V gives CDR1 MDHEN, CDR2 SYDVKM. The CDR3 length is 11 residues. The chain's CDR3 is CATESPRRQYF.

This chain joins TRBV16 and TRBJ1-2; TCRdb lists TRBD1, though no DNA is available to test this call. The germline V gene has CDR1 KGHSY and CDR2 FQNENV. The CDR3 loop spans 14 amino acids. The CDR3 sequence: CASSPWDSNYGYTF.

This rearrangement joins TRBV29-1 to TRBJ2-3. The germline V gene encodes CDR1 SQVTM and CDR2 ANQGSEA. The CDR3 totals 16 residues. CDR3 in amino acids: CSVRLRVGVSTDTQYF.

The chain has TRBV4-3 and TRBJ2-7; without DNA, the TCRdb call of TRBD1 cannot be checked. The CDR3 covers 15 residues. The germline V gene has CDR1 LGHNA and CDR2 YSLEER. This CDR3 reads CASSQEPGPTYEQYF.

The chain employs TRBV4-1 and TRBJ2-1; TCRdb picks TRBD2, but there is no DNA to check that call. The CDR3 has 14 residues. Germline CDR1 is MGHRA and CDR2 is YSYEKL. The CDR3 here is CASSQDPGVYEQFF.

The chain employs TRBV6-2 or TRBV6-3 and TRBJ2-2. CDR1 MNHEY and CDR2 SVGEGT come from the germline V gene. The CDR3 has 14 amino acids. The chain's CDR3 is CASTPWGNTGELFF.

V usage is TRBV15 and J usage is TRBJ1-1; the TCRdb D gene call, TRBD1, has no DNA to confirm it. CDR3 length equals 13 residues. Germline CDR1 is LNHNV and CDR2 is YYDKDF (reference sequence). CDR3 in amino acids: CATSSRGKTEAFF. The full variable domain, its missing parts supplied by reference TRBV15 and TRBJ1-1, is DAMVIQNPRYQVTQFGKPVTLSCSQTLNHNVMYWYQQKSSQAPKLLFHYYDKDFNNEADTPDNFQSRRPNTSFCFLDIRSPGLGDTAMYLCATSSRGKTEAFFGQGTRLTVV.

The CDR3 loop is CSATGSTGKTYEQYF. The gene calls are TRBV20-1 and TRBJ2-7; TCRdb proposes TRBD1, but this gene call is untestable without DNA. The germline gives CDR1 DFQATT, CDR2 SNEGSKA (reference sequence). The CDR3 has 15 residues.

The chain uses TRBV5-1 and TRBJ1-1; TCRdb designates TRBD1, a call that cannot be tested without DNA. The CDR3 has 15 amino acids. Germline V lookup: CDR1 SGHRS, CDR2 YFSETQ. The CDR3: CASSYNGGPNTEAFF. Drawing the rest from reference TRBV5-1 and TRBJ1-1, the complete variable domain is KAGVTQTPRYLIKTRGQQVTLSCSPISGHRSVSWYQQTPGQGLQFLFEYFSETQRNKGNFPGRFSGRQFSNSRSEMNVSTLELGDSALYLCASSYNGGPNTEAFFGQGTRLTVV.

The chain joins TRBV28 to TRBJ2-7; TCRdb calls TRBD2, which cannot be checked without DNA. Germline loops: CDR1 MDHEN, CDR2 SYDVKM. There are 13 residues in the CDR3. The CDR3 sequence is CASSLYSRQEQYF.

The chain employs TRBV4-1 and TRBJ1-6; no DNA is available, so the TRBD1 call from TCRdb remains unchecked. CDR1 and CDR2 (germline): MGHRA, YSYEKL. CDR3 size: 14 residues. The CDR3 is CASSSGQNNSPLHF.

The chain joins TRBV28 to TRBJ2-7; absent DNA, TCRdb's TRBD1 call cannot be checked. The CDR3 spans 15 residues. Germline CDR1 is MDHEN and CDR2 is SYDVKM. The CDR3 protein is CASSQLGTGAYEQYF.

The chain combines TRBV5-5 with TRBJ2-1; TCRdb reports TRBD1, a call that lacks DNA to check it against. Per the germline V gene, CDR1 is SGHKS and CDR2 is YYEKEE (reference sequence). This CDR3 is 15 amino acids long. This CDR3 is CASSGPGPSYNEQFF.

The CDR3 is CASDAGAGYGYTF. The chain combines TRBV2 with TRBJ1-2; lacking DNA, the TRBD1 call made by TCRdb goes unchecked. Germline CDR1 reads SNHLY; CDR2 reads FYNNEI. This CDR3 spans 13 amino acids. Filled out from reference TRBV2 and TRBJ1-2, the complete variable domain reads EPEVTQTPSHQVTQMGQEVILRCVPISNHLYFYWYRQILGQKVEFLVSFYNNEISEKSEIFDDQFSVERPDGSNFTLKIRSTKLEDSAMYFCASDAGAGYGYTFGSGTRLTVV.